The source of this T cell receptor (beta chain) is a study of blood T cell repertoires in COVID-19 (TCRdb year 2020). Describing the broader study: The collaborator samples originated in the United States, Italy and Spain and spanned the acute and convalescent phases of COVID-19. The material from the prospective study consisted of cDNA or gDNA derived from T cells, B-cell-depleted T cells, or PBMCs. Subjects who had been exposed to COVID-19, were actively infected with it, or had recovered from it provided the deeply sampled blood TCRbeta repertoires that made up the dataset. A freely available public database, intended as a resource for researchers studying the immune response to SARS-CoV-2, is where the repertoires were released. Samples were obtained from the ongoing ImmuneRACE study (first 160 participants) and from over 1,000 subjects provided by 6 global collaborators. A de-identified subject ID, COVID-19 status, age in years and sex were almost always included in the sample metadata. HLA class I and class II types, where available, came from metadata supplied by the sample provider rather than from assay-based typing.

Study-level results and caveats: How much clinical and demographic metadata was included differed by source and by participant, and the metadata was provided uncurated.

With regard to this clone: This clone's antigen is unknown. No qualities accompany the bases; no much larger clone lies one base away.

The collaborating institutions used their own protocols to collect whole blood in K2EDTA tubes. For TCRbeta analysis, collaborator samples were shipped as frozen whole blood, as isolated PBMCs, or as DNA extracted from either sample type. TCRbeta CDR3 regions were amplified from genomic DNA by means of the immunoSEQ Assay, a bias-controlled multiplex PCR. The original pipeline was this. Within the assay, amplification of reference gene primers was used to estimate how many nucleated cells each sample contained. To quantify the absolute abundance of each unique TCRbeta CDR3 rearrangement, sequence reads were collapsed and filtered. For each sample, productive Simpson clonality was calculated as the square root of Simpson's diversity index over productive rearrangements. In its TCRdb copy, this immuneACCESS table keeps in-frame sequences only and misses some clones. Where compared with another copy, unresolved V genes explain less than half of these, and the others have no known cause. Clone size and V and J calls were adopted from that table, with D and trimming inferred from the DNA. The sample table lists roughly 100,000 clones, 70% to 90% of them with a count of one. The ten largest clones take up around 3.7% of the sample.

The sample consisted of peripheral blood. The receptor was derived from a woman aged 60-75 years with acute or convalescent COVID-19.

The CDR3 protein is CASSTRRQENTEAFF. The DNA sequence is as follows: TGTGCCAGCAGCACCAGAAGACAGGAGAACACTGAAGCTTTCTTT. Here the chain combines TRBV7-3 and TRBJ1-1, with TRBD1 perhaps the D gene, on 6 matching bases. The CDR3 runs 15 residues from the cysteine to the phenylalanine. Only the CDR3 DNA is retained, 45 bases long and in frame from the first base. Based on the germline V gene, the CDR1 and CDR2 sequences are SGHTA and FQGTGA. Between the V and J ends, shortened by 5 bases and 1 base respectively, the junction contains 14 bases.